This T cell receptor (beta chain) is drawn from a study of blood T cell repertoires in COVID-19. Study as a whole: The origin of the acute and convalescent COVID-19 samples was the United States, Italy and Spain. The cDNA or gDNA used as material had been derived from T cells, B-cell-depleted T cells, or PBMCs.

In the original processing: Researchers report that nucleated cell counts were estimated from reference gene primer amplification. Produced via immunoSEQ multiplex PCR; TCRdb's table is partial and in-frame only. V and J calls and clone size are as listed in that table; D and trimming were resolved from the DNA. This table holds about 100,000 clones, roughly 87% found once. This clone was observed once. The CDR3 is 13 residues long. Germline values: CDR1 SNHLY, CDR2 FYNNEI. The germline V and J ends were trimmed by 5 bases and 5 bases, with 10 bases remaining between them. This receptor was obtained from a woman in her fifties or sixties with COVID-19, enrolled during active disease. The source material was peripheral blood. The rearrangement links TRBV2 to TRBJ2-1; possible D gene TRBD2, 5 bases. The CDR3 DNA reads TGTGCCAGCAGTCCACTAGAGAACAATGAGCAGTTCTTC. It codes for CASSPLENNEQFF.